The 30 T cell receptor beta chains presented below share a single source sample, sequenced in a study of cytomegalovirus exposure and HLA in healthy donors. It was with 60 Vbeta and 13 Jbeta primers that the PCR ran. The assay was immunoSEQ multiplex PCR, and TCRdb's table has in-frame clones only and misses some. The sample shows around 120,000 clones, 70% to 80% of them seen only once. The sequencing sample was made of PBMCs. The receptors were sampled from a woman in her thirties or forties in good health and CMV-seronegative.

This sequence joins TRBV7-2 and TRBJ2-3; D gene unclear. Germline assignment: CDR1 SGHTA and CDR2 FQGNSA. There are 14 residues in the CDR3. The V end was cut by 5 bases, the J end by 5 bases, with 14 bases between. CDR3 in DNA: TGTGCCAGCAGCGATATCACCCTCAGAGATACGCAGTATTTT. Amino acids: CASSDITLRDTQYF.

V gene TRBV7-2 combines with J gene TRBJ2-1; TRBD2 matches at 11 bases. Trimming removed 4 bases from V and 5 bases from J; junction bases left unmatched: 7. The CDR3 sequence is 16 residues long. Germline values: CDR1 SGHTA, CDR2 FQGNSA. As DNA, the CDR3 is TGTGCCAGCAGCTCCCGTCCTAGCGGGGGGAACAATGAGCAGTTCTTC. Translation gives CASSSRPSGGNNEQFF. The full variable domain, rest sourced from reference TRBV7-2 and TRBJ2-1, is GAGVSQSPSNKVTEKGKDVELRCDPISGHTALYWYRQSLGQGLEFLIYFQGNSAPDKSGLPSDRFSAERTGGSVSTLTIQRTQQEDSAVYLCASSSRPSGGNNEQFFGPGTRLTVL.

The CDR3 nucleotides read TGTGCCAGCCGCCCCAGCGGCTCTGGAAACACCATATATTTT. Translating gives CASRPSGSGNTIYF. The chain has TRBV6-1 and TRBJ1-3; D is unclear. The V gene lost 8 bases and the J gene lost 0 bases, with 11 bases spanning the gap. The germline CDR1 and CDR2 sequences are MNHNS and SASEGT. The CDR3 loop spans 14 amino acids.

J is TRBJ2-2 and V is TRBV27, with TRBD2 identical over 8 bases. V shed 6 bases and J 4 bases; nucleotides not matched to a gene: 7. This CDR3 contains 15 residues. The germline V gene has CDR1 MNHEY and CDR2 SMNVEV (reference sequence). The CDR3: CASSPKRGPTGELFF. CDR3 nucleotide sequence: TGTGCCAGCAGCCCGAAGCGGGGGCCCACCGGGGAGCTGTTTTTT.

The chain is built from TRBV2 and TRBJ2-7, with no clear D. This CDR3 spans 11 amino acids. The germline V gene has CDR1 SNHLY and CDR2 FYNNEI. V was shortened by 10 bases and J by 3 bases, with 10 bases between the two germline ends. The CDR3 sequence: CANTSGYEQYF. CDR3 bases: TGTGCCAACACCTCAGGCTACGAGCAGTACTTC.

The CDR3 nucleotides read TGTGCCAGCAGCGCCGGACAGGATACCCTGGGCACTGAAGCTTTCTTT. It is translated as CASSAGQDTLGTEAFF. J is TRBJ1-1 and V is TRBV5-4; 7 bases line up with TRBD1. This CDR3 has 16 residues. J gave up 4 bases and V 4 bases, and 13 bases lay outside the gene matches. Germline V gene lookup returns CDR1 SGHNT and CDR2 YYREEE (reference sequence).

V usage is TRBV5-5 and J usage is TRBJ2-2, with D possibly TRBD1 on 6 matching bases. This CDR3 contains 16 residues. Germline lookup yields CDR1 SGHKS and CDR2 YYEKEE (reference sequence). Trimming took 2 bases from V and 1 from J, leaving 12 bases between them. This CDR3 reads CASSFSLGGNTGELFF. DNA for the CDR3: TGTGCCAGCAGCTTCTCCCTAGGGGGGAACACCGGGGAGCTGTTTTTT.

This clone has a single count. V and J are TRBV5-1 and TRBJ1-1; D is unresolved. This CDR3 comprises 14 residues. Germline V CDR1 and CDR2: SGHRS, YFSETQ. V lost 5 bases and J lost 0, with 11 bases in between. This chain's CDR3 is CASRTAGVNTEAFF. CDR3 nucleotide sequence: TGCGCCAGCAGGACGGCGGGAGTGAACACTGAAGCTTTCTTT.

In this sample, this clone turned up a few times. The chain employs TRBV6-6 and TRBJ2-7, with 10 bases aligning to TRBD1. Germline loops: CDR1 MNHNY, CDR2 SVGAGI (reference sequence). Unmatched junction bases numbered 0, after V lost 2 bases and J lost 2 bases. The CDR3 covers 14 residues. This CDR3 reads CASSYGTGAYEQYF. The CDR3 DNA reads TGTGCCAGCAGTTACGGGACAGGGGCCTACGAGCAGTACTTC.

This clone has just a few counts. The J gene is TRBJ2-5, the V gene TRBV13; tentative D call: TRBD2 (6 bases). The CDR3 contains 13 residues. V gave up 5 bases and J gave up 7 bases, with 14 bases separating them. Germline CDR1 reads PRHDT; CDR2 reads FYEKMQ (reference sequence). The CDR3 spells CASSPRLDGTQYF. The CDR3 region has the DNA TGTGCCAGCAGCCCCCGACTAGACGGGACCCAGTACTTC.

The chain is built from TRBV7-8 and TRBJ2-3; 11 nucleotides align to TRBD2. This CDR3 region has 16 residues. With 5 bases clipped from V and 4 bases from J, the junction kept 8 bases outside the gene matches. The germline CDR1 and CDR2 sequences are SGHVS and FQNEAQ. The CDR3 DNA is TGTGCCAGCAGCCCAGGGACTAGCGGCCGGGCAGATACGCAGTATTTT. Translation: CASSPGTSGRADTQYF. Full variable domain (outside the CDR3, taken from reference TRBV7-8 and TRBJ2-3): GAGVSQSPRYKVAKRGQDVALRCDPISGHVSLFWYQQALGQGPEFLTYFQNEAQLDKSGLPSDRFFAERPEGSVSTLKIQRTQQEDSAVYLCASSPGTSGRADTQYFGPGTRLTVL.

The gene calls are TRBV7-2 and TRBJ2-2; the match to TRBD2 covers 15 bases. V was pared by 3 bases and J by 8 bases, with 4 bases of the junction left unmatched. The CDR3 is made up of 16 amino acids. Looked up from germline, CDR1 is SGHTA and CDR2 is FQGNSA. The CDR3 coding sequence is TGTGCCAGCAGCTTGGGACTAGCGGGGGGAGGGGGGGAGCTGTTTTTT. Protein sequence: CASSLGLAGGGGELFF.

The chain links TRBV6-5 to TRBJ2-1; TRBD2 matches at 8 bases. V lost 2 bases and J lost 9; bases outside the gene matches: 12. The CDR3 runs to 16 residues. The germline V gene has CDR1 MNHEY and CDR2 SVGAGI. The CDR3 nucleotides read TGTGCCAGCAGTTACGTCAGCGGGAGTCGCGGAGGTGAGCAGTTCTTC. This encodes CASSYVSGSRGGEQFF.

V and J are TRBV30 and TRBJ2-3; D gene unclear. V shed 3 bases and J shed 1 base, with 8 bases lying between them. The CDR3 has 13 residues. Germline V gene lookup returns CDR1 GTSNPN and CDR2 SVGIG (reference sequence). DNA of the CDR3: TGTGCCTGGAGCCGTGCGGGCACAGATACGCAGTATTTT. It yields the protein CAWSRAGTDTQYF. Together with reference TRBV30 and TRBJ2-3, the CDR3 gives the full variable domain: SQTIHQWPATLVQPVGSPLSLECTVEGTSNPNLYWYRQAAGRGLQLLFYSVGIGQISSEVPQNLSASRPQDRQFILSSKKLLLSDSGFYLCAWSRAGTDTQYFGPGTRLTVL.

To note about this clone: Other DNA sequences in this sample translate to the same CDR3. The rearrangement uses TRBV7-9 and TRBJ2-3; D may be TRBD1 (6 bases). The CDR3 covers 14 residues. V lost 1 base, J lost 3 bases, and 8 bases lay in between. Germline CDR1 SEHNR, CDR2 FQNEAQ (reference sequence). The CDR3 loop is CASSLEQGTDTQYF. Written as DNA, the CDR3 is TGTGCCAGCAGCTTAGAACAGGGAACAGATACGCAGTATTTT.

The rearrangement links TRBV6-1 to TRBJ1-1; TRBD1 matches at 8 bases. The junction had 6 bases not matched to a gene; V was cut back by 7 bases and J by 2 bases. The germline gives CDR1 MNHNS, CDR2 SASEGT. The CDR3 has 14 residues. The CDR3 DNA sequence: TGTGCCAGCAACGCGGGGACAGGCAACACTGAAGCTTTCTTT. Amino acid sequence: CASNAGTGNTEAFF.

This chain uses TRBV10-1 with TRBJ2-1; possibly TRBD1 for D (5 bases). This CDR3 is built from 16 residues. The V and J ends lost 2 bases and 12 bases respectively, with 23 bases between them. Per germline, CDR1 WNHNN and CDR2 SYGVQD (reference sequence). For the CDR3, the DNA is TGCGCCAGCAGTGAGAATGTGGAAACCTTAGGGGTAGGGCAGTTCTTC. Protein: CASSENVETLGVGQFF.

The chain couples TRBV19 to TRBJ2-5; 7 nucleotides agree with TRBD2. The CDR3 runs to 13 residues. CDR1 LNHDA and CDR2 SQIVND come from the germline V gene (reference sequence). Trimming took 3 bases from V and 11 from J; bases not matched to a gene: 9. The CDR3 region has the DNA TGTGCCAGTAGTATGGGTCTAGCGGATGCACAGTACTTC. Amino acids: CASSMGLADAQYF.

V and J are TRBV4-2 and TRBJ1-4, with TRBD1 identical over 12 bases. The CDR3 contains 16 residues. Germline trimming cut 3 bases from V and 12 bases from J; bases unmatched to any gene: 11. Germline values: CDR1 LGHNA, CDR2 YNFKEQ. This CDR3 is CASSQGTGTGGGELFF. The CDR3 DNA reads TGTGCCAGCAGCCAGGGAACCGGGACAGGGGGCGGAGAACTGTTTTTT.

The chain carries TRBV28 and TRBJ1-3, with a possible D match to TRBD1 (5 bases). The CDR3 is 15 amino acids. Trimming cost V 3 bases and J 2 bases, with 11 bases left between them. The germline gives CDR1 MDHEN, CDR2 SYDVKM. The CDR3 region has the DNA TGTGCCAGCAGTTTCTACGACAGTACTGGAAACACCATATATTTT. This codes for CASSFYDSTGNTIYF.

J is TRBJ2-7 and V is TRBV6-6; 7 positions match TRBD1. This CDR3 contains 14 residues. V shed 6 bases and J 2 bases; nucleotides not matched to a gene: 7. Germline CDR1 reads MNHNY; CDR2 reads SVGAGI (reference sequence). This CDR3 is CASRRDSDTYEQYF. In DNA form, the CDR3 reads TGTGCCAGCAGGAGGGACAGCGACACCTACGAGCAGTACTTC.

The rearrangement joins TRBV18 to TRBJ2-1; no firm D call. CDR1 is KGHSH and CDR2 is LQKENI in the germline V gene. The CDR3 runs 14 residues. V was cut by 0 bases and J by 7 bases, with 10 bases left in between. The CDR3 loop reads CASSPPVRLNEQFF. CDR3 bases: TGTGCCAGCTCACCACCGGTAAGACTGAATGAGCAGTTCTTC. The complete variable domain, with remaining parts taken from reference TRBV18 and TRBJ2-1, reads NAGVMQNPRHLVRRRGQEARLRCSPMKGHSHVYWYRQLPEEGLKFMVYLQKENIIDESGMPKERFSAEFPKEGPSILRIQQVVRGDSAAYFCASSPPVRLNEQFFGPGTRLTVL.

The CDR3 DNA reads as TGTGCCAGCAGACGCAAGGGGGGGTCTGAGACCCAGTACTTC. It codes for CASRRKGGSETQYF. V usage is TRBV5-8 and J usage is TRBJ2-5; a possible D gene is TRBD2 (7 bases). V shed 5 bases and J shed 5 bases, with 16 bases lying between them. The CDR3 sequence is 14 residues long. The germline CDR1 and CDR2 sequences are SGHTS and YDEGEE.

The rearrangement links TRBV29-1 to TRBJ1-4, with D perhaps matching TRBD1 (6 bases). V lost 4 bases and J 0 bases, leaving 12 bases between the germline ends. Germline CDR1 and CDR2: SQVTM and ANQGSEA. The CDR3 runs 15 residues. CDR3 amino acids: CSVAGAGATNEKLFF. CDR3 DNA: TGCAGCGTTGCAGGGGCCGGAGCAACTAATGAAAAACTGTTTTTT. The complete variable domain, with remaining parts taken from reference TRBV29-1 and TRBJ1-4, reads SAVISQKPSRDICQRGTSLTIQCQVDSQVTMMFWYRQQPGQSLTLIATANQGSEATYESGFVIDKFPISRPNLTFSTLTVSNMSPEDSSIYLCSVAGAGATNEKLFFGSGTQLSVL.

This clone appeared a single time. The rearrangement links TRBV7-8 to TRBJ1-5, with 9 bases identical to TRBD1. Germline values: CDR1 SGHVS, CDR2 FQNEAQ. The V gene end was trimmed by 2 bases and the J gene end by 5 bases; junction bases not matched to a gene: 1. This CDR3 region has 14 residues. CDR3 DNA sequence: TGTGCCAGCAGCTTAAGGACAGGGGATCAGCCCCAGCATTTT. Protein product: CASSLRTGDQPQHF.

V gene TRBV6-5 combines with J gene TRBJ1-5; weak D call: TRBD1 (6 bases). The germline V gene has CDR1 MNHEY and CDR2 SVGAGI. V lost 0 bases, J lost 4 bases, and 7 bases lay in between. This CDR3 comprises 14 residues. The CDR3 is CASSYSQGNQPQHF. The CDR3 DNA follows: TGTGCCAGCAGTTACTCTCAGGGGAATCAGCCCCAGCATTTT.

The rearrangement uses TRBV19 and TRBJ2-5; the match to TRBD2 covers 8 bases. Germline V lookup: CDR1 LNHDA, CDR2 SQIVND (reference sequence). Trimming removed 7 bases from V and 5 bases from J; junction bases left unmatched: 9. CDR3 length: 14 amino acids. The CDR3 is CASKAGGRQETQYF. The DNA of the CDR3 is TGTGCCAGTAAGGCGGGGGGCAGGCAGGAGACCCAGTACTTC.

Here the CDR3 reads CASSFNSGNTIYF. The DNA for the CDR3 is TGTGCCAGCAGCTTTAACTCTGGAAACACCATATATTTT. The chain couples TRBV7-9 to TRBJ1-3; no clear D gene. V lost 3 bases, J lost 0 bases, and 3 bases lay in between. Germline V lookup: CDR1 SEHNR, CDR2 FQNEAQ (reference sequence). This CDR3 contains 13 residues. The full variable domain, with the rest looked up from reference TRBV7-9 and TRBJ1-3, is DTGVSQNPRHKITKRGQNVTFRCDPISEHNRLYWYRQTLGQGPEFLTYFQNEAQLEKSRLLSDRFSAERPKGSFSTLEIQRTEQGDSAMYLCASSFNSGNTIYFGEGSWLTVV.

This chain uses TRBV28 with TRBJ2-5; TRBD2 agrees at 7 bases. The assigned J gene may be wrong: the sequence end matches TRBJ2-7 better. CDR3 length: 16 amino acids. The germline V gene encodes CDR1 MDHEN and CDR2 SYDVKM. CDR3 residues: CASSFIAGGSKGEQYF. The CDR3 DNA reads as TGTGCCAGCAGTTTCATAGCGGGCGGAAGTAAGGGCGAGCAGTACTTC.

CDR3 nucleotides: TGCGCCAGCAGCCAACAGAACACTGAAGCTTTCTTT. This gives the protein CASSQQNTEAFF. The chain uses TRBV5-1 and TRBJ1-1; D unresolved. The CDR3 is made up of 12 amino acids. The germline V gene encodes CDR1 SGHRS and CDR2 YFSETQ. Trimming removed 4 bases at V and 1 base at J, with 5 bases between. Together with reference TRBV5-1 and TRBJ1-1, the CDR3 gives the full variable domain: KAGVTQTPRYLIKTRGQQVTLSCSPISGHRSVSWYQQTPGQGLQFLFEYFSETQRNKGNFPGRFSGRQFSNSRSEMNVSTLELGDSALYLCASSQQNTEAFFGQGTRLTVV.